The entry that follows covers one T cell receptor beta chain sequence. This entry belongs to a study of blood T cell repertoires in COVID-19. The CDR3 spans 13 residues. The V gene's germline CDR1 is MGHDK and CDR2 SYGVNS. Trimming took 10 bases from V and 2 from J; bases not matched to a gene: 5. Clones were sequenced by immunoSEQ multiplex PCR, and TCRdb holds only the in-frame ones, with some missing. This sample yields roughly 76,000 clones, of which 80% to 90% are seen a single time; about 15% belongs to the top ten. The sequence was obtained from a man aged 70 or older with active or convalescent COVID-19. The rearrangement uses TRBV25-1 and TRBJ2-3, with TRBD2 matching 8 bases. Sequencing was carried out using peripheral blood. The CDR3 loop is CAIREGLTDTQYF. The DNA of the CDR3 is TGTGCCATCCGGGAGGGCCTCACAGATACGCAGTATTTT.